Included here is one T cell receptor beta chain sequence, with context. Antigen: not known. Treatment defined: roughly 19 received Ad26.COV2.S at low or high dose, single or two shots; several received placebo; per-sample allocation not given. Collection of samples fell on day 63 after the first vaccine or placebo injection. Whoever gave the sample was an adult aged 18-55 years in Boston. The CDR3 totals 12 residues. Trimming removed 1 base from V and 6 bases from J, with 6 bases in between. The germline V gene encodes CDR1 SEHNR and CDR2 FQNEAQ (reference sequence). These data come from a study of Ad26.COV2.S vaccination and SARS-CoV-2 variants. Study-level points and caveats: In TCR breadth and depth analyses, total T cell responses may have been underestimated.

Produced via immunoSEQ multiplex PCR; TCRdb's table is partial and in-frame only. The sample has around 450,000 clones; around nine tenths are singletons. This chain uses TRBV7-9 with TRBJ1-1; no clear D gene. The clonotype comes from a person between 18 and 60 years old who received the Ad26.COV2.S COVID-19 vaccine or a placebo. The sample here was peripheral blood, taken in a trial of Ad26.COV2.S vaccine versus placebo. CDR3 nucleotides: TGTGCCAGCAGCTTAGTTGGGTCTGAAGCTTTCTTT. Protein product: CASSLVGSEAFF.